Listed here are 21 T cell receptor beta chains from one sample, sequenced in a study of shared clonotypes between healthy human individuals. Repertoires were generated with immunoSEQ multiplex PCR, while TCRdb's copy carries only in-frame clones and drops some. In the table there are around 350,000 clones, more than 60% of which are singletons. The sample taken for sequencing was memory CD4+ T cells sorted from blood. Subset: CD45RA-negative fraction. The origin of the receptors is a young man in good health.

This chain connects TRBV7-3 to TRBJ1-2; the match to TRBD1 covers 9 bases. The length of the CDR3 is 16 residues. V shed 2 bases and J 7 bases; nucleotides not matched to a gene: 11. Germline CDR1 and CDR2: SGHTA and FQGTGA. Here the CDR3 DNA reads TGTGCCAGCAGCTTATCCTCTCGGACAGGGGCAGGTGGCTACACCTTC. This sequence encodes CASSLSSRTGAGGYTF.

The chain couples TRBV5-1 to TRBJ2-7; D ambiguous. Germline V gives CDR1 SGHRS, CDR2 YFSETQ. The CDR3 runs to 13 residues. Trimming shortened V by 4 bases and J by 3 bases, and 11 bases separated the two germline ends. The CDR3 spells CASSQAHSYEQYF. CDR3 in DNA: TGCGCCAGCAGCCAGGCCCACAGCTACGAGCAGTACTTC. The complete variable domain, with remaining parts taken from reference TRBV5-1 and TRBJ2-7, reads KAGVTQTPRYLIKTRGQQVTLSCSPISGHRSVSWYQQTPGQGLQFLFEYFSETQRNKGNFPGRFSGRQFSNSRSEMNVSTLELGDSALYLCASSQAHSYEQYFGPGTRLTVT.

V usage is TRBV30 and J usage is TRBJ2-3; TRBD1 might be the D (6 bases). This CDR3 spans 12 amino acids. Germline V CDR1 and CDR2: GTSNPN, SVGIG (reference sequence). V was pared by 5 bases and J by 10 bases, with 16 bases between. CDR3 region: CAWARGPRSQYF. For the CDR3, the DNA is TGTGCCTGGGCCAGGGGCCCGAGGTCGCAGTATTTT.

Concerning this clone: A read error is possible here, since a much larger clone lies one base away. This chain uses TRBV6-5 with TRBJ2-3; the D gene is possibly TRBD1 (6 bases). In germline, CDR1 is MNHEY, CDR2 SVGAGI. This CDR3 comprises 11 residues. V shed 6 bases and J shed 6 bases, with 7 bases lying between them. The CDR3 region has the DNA TGTGCCAGCAGCCAGGGGGATACGCAGTATTTT. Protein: CASSQGDTQYF.

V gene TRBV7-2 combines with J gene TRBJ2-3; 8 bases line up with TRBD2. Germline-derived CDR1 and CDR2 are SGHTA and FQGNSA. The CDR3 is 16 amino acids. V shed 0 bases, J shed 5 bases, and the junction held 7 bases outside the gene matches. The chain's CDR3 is CASSLAGLASGDTQYF. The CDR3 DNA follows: TGTGCCAGCAGCTTAGCTGGACTAGCCTCGGGAGATACGCAGTATTTT.

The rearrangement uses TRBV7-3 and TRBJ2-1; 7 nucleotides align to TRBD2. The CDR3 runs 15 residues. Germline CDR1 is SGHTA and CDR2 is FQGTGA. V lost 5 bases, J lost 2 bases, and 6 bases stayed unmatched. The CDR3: CASSPAGTTYNEQFF. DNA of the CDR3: TGTGCCAGCAGCCCCGCCGGGACTACCTACAATGAGCAGTTCTTC.

The CDR3 reads CASRTLRRGSYEQYF. The CDR3 bases are TGTGCCAGCAGAACTCTCCGGAGGGGATCCTACGAGCAGTACTTC. J is TRBJ2-7 and V is TRBV11-2; a weak D match, TRBD2 (6 bases). The CDR3 is made up of 15 amino acids. CDR1 is SGHAT and CDR2 is FQNNGV in the germline V gene. V lost 6 bases and J lost 1, with 16 bases in between.

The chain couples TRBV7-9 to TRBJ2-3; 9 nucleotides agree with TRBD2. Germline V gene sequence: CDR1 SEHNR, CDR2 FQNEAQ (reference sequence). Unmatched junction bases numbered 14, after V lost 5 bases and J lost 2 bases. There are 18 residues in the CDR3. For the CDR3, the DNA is TGTGCCAGCAGCGAGACTAGCGGTTGGCGAACTTTCACAGATACGCAGTATTTT. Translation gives CASSETSGWRTFTDTQYF.

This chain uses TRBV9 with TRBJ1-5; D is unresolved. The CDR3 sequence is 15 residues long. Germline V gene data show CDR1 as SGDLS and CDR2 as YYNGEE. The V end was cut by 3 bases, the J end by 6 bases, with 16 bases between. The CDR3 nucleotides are TGTGCCAGCAGCGCACAAGGTGGAGAGGGTCAGCCCCAGCATTTT. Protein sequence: CASSAQGGEGQPQHF.

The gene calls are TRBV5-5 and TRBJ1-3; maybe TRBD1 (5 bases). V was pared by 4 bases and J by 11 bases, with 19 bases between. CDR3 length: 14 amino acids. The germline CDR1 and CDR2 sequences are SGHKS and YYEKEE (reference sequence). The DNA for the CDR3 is TGTGCCAGCAGCCAAGGGACCGCGCGCACCGCCATATATTTT. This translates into CASSQGTARTAIYF.

The CDR3 sequence: CASRTDSNQPQHF. The CDR3, as DNA: TGTGCCAGCAGGACAGATAGCAATCAGCCCCAGCATTTT. This chain connects TRBV2 to TRBJ1-5; weak D call: TRBD1 (5 bases). The V and J ends lost 6 bases and 0 bases respectively, with 6 bases between them. The germline V gene has CDR1 SNHLY and CDR2 FYNNEI. CDR3 size: 13 residues.

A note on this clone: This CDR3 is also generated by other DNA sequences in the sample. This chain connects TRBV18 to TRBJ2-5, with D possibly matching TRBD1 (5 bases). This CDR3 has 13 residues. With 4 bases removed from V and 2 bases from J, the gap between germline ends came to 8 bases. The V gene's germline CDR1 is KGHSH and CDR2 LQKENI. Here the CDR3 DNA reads TGTGCCAGCTCACGGGGCGAGCAAGAGACCCAGTACTTC. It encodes CASSRGEQETQYF.

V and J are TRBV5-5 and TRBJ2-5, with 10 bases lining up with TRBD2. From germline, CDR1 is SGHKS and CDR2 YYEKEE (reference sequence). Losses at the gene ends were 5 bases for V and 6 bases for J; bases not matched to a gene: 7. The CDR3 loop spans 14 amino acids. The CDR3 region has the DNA TGTGCCAGCAGTATACTAGCGGGAAGTAAGACCCAGTACTTC. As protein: CASSILAGSKTQYF. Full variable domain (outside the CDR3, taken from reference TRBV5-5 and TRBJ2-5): DAGVTQSPTHLIKTRGQQVTLRCSPISGHKSVSWYQQVLGQGPQFIFQYYEKEERGRGNFPDRFSARQFPNYSSELNVNALLLGDSALYLCASSILAGSKTQYFGPGTRLLVL.

The CDR3 sequence: CTSSQDWDRGPYEQYF. The CDR3 DNA reads as TGCACCAGCAGCCAAGATTGGGACAGGGGGCCCTACGAGCAGTACTTC. This chain connects TRBV1 to TRBJ2-7; the DNA was not used to check the table's D call, TRBD1. TRBV1 is a pseudogene. The CDR3 is 16 amino acids.

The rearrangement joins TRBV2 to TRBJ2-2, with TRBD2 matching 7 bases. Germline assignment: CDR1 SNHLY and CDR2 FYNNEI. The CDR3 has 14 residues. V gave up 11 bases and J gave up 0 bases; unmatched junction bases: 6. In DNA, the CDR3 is TGTGCCTCGATGGGGGGGTCGAACACCGGGGAGCTGTTTTTT. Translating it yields CASMGGSNTGELFF.

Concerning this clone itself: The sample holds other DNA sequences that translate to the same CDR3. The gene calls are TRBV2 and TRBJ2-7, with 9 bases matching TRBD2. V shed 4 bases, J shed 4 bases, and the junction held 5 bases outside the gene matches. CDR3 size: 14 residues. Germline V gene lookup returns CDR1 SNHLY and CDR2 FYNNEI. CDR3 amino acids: CASSVGLAGYEQYF. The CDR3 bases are TGTGCCAGCAGTGTTGGGCTAGCGGGGTACGAGCAGTACTTC.

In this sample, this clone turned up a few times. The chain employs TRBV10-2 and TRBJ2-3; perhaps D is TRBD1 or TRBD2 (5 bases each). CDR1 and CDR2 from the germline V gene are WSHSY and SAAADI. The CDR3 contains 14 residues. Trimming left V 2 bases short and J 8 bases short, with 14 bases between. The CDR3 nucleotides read TGCGCCAGCAGTGAGAGTGGGACCCGTGGTACGCAGTATTTT. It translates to CASSESGTRGTQYF.

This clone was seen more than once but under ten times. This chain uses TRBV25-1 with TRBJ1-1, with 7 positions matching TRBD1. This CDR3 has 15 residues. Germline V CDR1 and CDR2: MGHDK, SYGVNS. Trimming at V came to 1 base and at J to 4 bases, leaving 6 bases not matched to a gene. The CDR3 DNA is TGTGCCAGCAGTGAATTGACAGGGCGGGGCACTGAAGCTTTCTTT. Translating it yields CASSELTGRGTEAFF.

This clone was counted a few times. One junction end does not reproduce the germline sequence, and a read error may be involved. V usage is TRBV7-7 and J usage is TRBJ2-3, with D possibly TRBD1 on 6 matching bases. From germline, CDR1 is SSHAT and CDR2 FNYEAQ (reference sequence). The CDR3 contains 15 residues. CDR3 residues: CASSHAGASTDTQYF. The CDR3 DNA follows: TGTGCTAGCAGCCATGCAGGGGCTTCGACAGATACGCAGTATTTT. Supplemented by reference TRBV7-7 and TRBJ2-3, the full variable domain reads GAGVSQSPRYKVTKRGQDVTLRCDPISSHATLYWYQQALGQGPEFLTYFNYEAQPDKSGLPSDRFSAERPEGSISTLTIQRTEQRDSAMYRCASSHAGASTDTQYFGPGTRLTVL.

The CDR3 coding sequence is TGCGCCAGCAGCCAAGATCGGGCGGCCTCCTACGAGCAGTACTTC. Encoded protein: CASSQDRAASYEQYF. V gene TRBV4-3 combines with J gene TRBJ2-7; no clear D. The germline CDR1 and CDR2 sequences are LGHNA and YSLEER. The V end lost 0 bases, the J end lost 0 bases, and 9 bases lay between the germline ends. The CDR3 is made up of 15 amino acids.

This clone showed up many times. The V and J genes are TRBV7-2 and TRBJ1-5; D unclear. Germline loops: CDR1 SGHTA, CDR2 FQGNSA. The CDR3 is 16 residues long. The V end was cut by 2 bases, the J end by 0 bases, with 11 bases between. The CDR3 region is CASSLMGGHSNQPQHF. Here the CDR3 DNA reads TGTGCCAGCAGCTTAATGGGCGGTCATAGCAATCAGCCCCAGCATTTT.